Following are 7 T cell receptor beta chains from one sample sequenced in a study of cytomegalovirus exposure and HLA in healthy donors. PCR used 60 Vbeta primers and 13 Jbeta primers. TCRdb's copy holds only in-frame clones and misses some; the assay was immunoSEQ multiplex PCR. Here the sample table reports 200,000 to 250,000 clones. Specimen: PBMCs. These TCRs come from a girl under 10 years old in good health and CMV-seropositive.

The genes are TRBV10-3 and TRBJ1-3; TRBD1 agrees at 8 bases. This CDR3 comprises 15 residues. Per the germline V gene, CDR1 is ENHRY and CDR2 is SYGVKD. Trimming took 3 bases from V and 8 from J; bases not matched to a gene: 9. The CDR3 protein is CAISELGQESDTIYF. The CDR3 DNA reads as TGTGCCATCAGTGAATTGGGACAGGAGAGTGACACCATATATTTT.

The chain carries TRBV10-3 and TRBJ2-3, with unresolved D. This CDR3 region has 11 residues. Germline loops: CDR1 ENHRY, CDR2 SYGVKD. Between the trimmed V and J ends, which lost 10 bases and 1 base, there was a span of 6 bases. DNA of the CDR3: TGTGCCACCAGCGGCACAGATACGCAGTATTTT. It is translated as CATSGTDTQYF.

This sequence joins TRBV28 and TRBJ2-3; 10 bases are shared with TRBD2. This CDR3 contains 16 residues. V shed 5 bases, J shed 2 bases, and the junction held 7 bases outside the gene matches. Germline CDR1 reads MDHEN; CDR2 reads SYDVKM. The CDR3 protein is CASSQPTSGPTDTQYF. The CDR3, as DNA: TGTGCCAGCAGTCAACCGACTAGCGGGCCCACAGATACGCAGTATTTT.

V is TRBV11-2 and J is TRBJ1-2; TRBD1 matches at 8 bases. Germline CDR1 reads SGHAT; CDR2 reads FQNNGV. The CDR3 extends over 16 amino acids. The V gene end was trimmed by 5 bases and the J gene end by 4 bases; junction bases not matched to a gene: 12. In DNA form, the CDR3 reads TGTGCCAGCAGCCCCACCGGGACAGGTCTTCTCTATGGCTACACCTTC. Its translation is CASSPTGTGLLYGYTF.

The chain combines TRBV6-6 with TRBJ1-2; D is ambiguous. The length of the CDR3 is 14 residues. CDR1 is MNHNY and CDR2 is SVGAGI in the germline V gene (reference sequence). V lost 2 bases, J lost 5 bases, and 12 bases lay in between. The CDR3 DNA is TGTGCCAGCAGTTACCCGACATTAAGTTATGGCTACACCTTC. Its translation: CASSYPTLSYGYTF.

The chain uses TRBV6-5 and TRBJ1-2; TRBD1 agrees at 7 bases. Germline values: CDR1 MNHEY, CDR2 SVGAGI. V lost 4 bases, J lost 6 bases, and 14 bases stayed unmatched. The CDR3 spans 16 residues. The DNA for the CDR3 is TGTGCCAGCAGTTTGCAACAGGGGATCTATTGGGATGGCTACACCTTC. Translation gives CASSLQQGIYWDGYTF.

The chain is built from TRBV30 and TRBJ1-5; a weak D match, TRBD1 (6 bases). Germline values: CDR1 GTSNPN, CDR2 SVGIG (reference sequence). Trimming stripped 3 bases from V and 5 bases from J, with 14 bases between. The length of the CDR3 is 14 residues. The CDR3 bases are TGTGCCTGGAGGGGTCAGGGGTCTTATCAGCCCCAGCATTTT. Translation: CAWRGQGSYQPQHF.